This T cell receptor beta chain was captured by sequencing in a study of cytomegalovirus exposure and HLA in healthy donors. Study outcomes and limitations: A likely sequencing artifact accounted for one observed cluster of highly shared sequence variants. Association of a missense DCLRE1C variant with TCR beta V- and J-gene trimming was reported in a later analysis.

The PCR had 60 Vbeta and 13 Jbeta primers. The assay was immunoSEQ multiplex PCR, and TCRdb's table has in-frame clones only and misses some. Here the sample spans some 180,000 clones, 77% being singletons. The CDR3 runs to 17 residues. J gave up 7 bases and V 0 bases, and 9 bases lay outside the gene matches. Germline lookup yields CDR1 LNHNV and CDR2 YYDKDF (reference sequence). A note on this clone: Its antigen is unidentified.

Material: PBMCs. The TCR sequence derives from a woman in her sixties or seventies in good health and CMV-seropositive. The V call is TRBV15, the J call TRBJ2-1, with 10 positions matching TRBD2. CDR3 nucleotide sequence: TGTGCCACCAGCAGAGAAGGCGGTCTAGCGGGAGTAAATGAGCAGTTCTTC. It yields the protein CATSREGGLAGVNEQFF.